Detailed here is one T cell receptor beta chain. Its recognized antigen is unknown. Base qualities were left out, and no much larger clone turns up one base away. The CDR3 sequence holds 14 residues, the cysteine and phenylalanine included. CDR3 DNA is the only sequence kept; it has 42 bases, read in frame from the first base. V loses 5 bases, J loses 3 bases, and the germline ends lie 13 bases apart. The germline V gene (reference sequence) supplies CDR1 LNHDA and CDR2 SQIVND. The sample belongs to a study of blood T cell repertoires in COVID-19 (dated by TCRdb to 2018 to 2020). Regarding the research as a whole: The collaborator samples originated in the United States, Italy and Spain and spanned the acute and convalescent phases of COVID-19. The prospective study material was composed of cDNA or gDNA derived from T cells, B-cell-depleted T cells, or PBMCs. Deeply sampled blood TCRbeta repertoires from subjects exposed to, actively infected with, or recovered from COVID-19 were included in the dataset. The repertoires were made available in a free public database intended to serve as a resource for research on the immune response to SARS-CoV-2. The samples were drawn from two sources: the first 160 participants of the ongoing ImmuneRACE study, and about 1,300 subjects contributed by 6 global collaborators. Nearly every sample came with metadata listing a de-identified subject ID, COVID-19 status, age in years and sex. Where available, HLA class I and class II types were taken from metadata supplied by the sample provider and were not determined by assay-based typing.

TCRbeta CDR3 regions were amplified from genomic DNA by means of the immunoSEQ Assay, a bias-controlled multiplex PCR. The study's processing was this. Nucleated cell counts per sample were estimated from amplification of reference gene primers within the assay. To quantify the absolute abundance of each unique TCRbeta CDR3 rearrangement, sequence reads were collapsed and filtered. For each sample, productive Simpson clonality was calculated by taking the square root of Simpson's diversity index across productive rearrangements. TCRdb's version of the immuneACCESS table is confined to in-frame rearrangements and falls short of the full clone set. An unresolved V gene accounts for under half of the shortfall where checked; the remainder is of unknown origin. V and J calls and clone size are as listed in that table; D and trimming were resolved from the DNA. In this sample the table shows under 250,000 clones, roughly 80% of which occur a single time. Together, the top ten hold approximately 1.2% of the sample.

Participants in the prospective study were enrolled through a virtual design, were aged about 18 to 90 years, and lived in approximately 25 United States geographic areas. In the prospective study, participants were assigned to cohorts based on the clinical history participants reported in a screening survey and a study questionnaire. Mobile phlebotomists in the prospective study collected whole blood, serum and a nasopharyngeal or oropharyngeal swab from every participant. Prospective study participants could optionally give additional blood draws and questionnaires over a roughly 2-month period. Prospective study blood samples were shipped either frozen or at room temperature before DNA extraction. What the study reported, not specific to this receptor: The quantity of clinical and demographic metadata differed by source and by participant and was supplied without curation.

This TCR derives from a woman between 40 and 50 years old with acute COVID-19. This chain is built from TRBV19 and TRBJ1-1; the D gene is perhaps TRBD1, on 5 matching bases. Source material: PBMCs or T cells enriched from blood (not recorded which). The DNA sequence is given as TGTGCCAGTAGTTTGCCAGGGTGGGACACTGAAGCTTTCTTT. The encoded protein is CASSLPGWDTEAFF.